The sequence of this T cell receptor (beta chain) was determined in a study of T cell repertoires in cytomegalovirus infection. Study summary: CMV infection plus the matching HLA type was flagged by public TCR beta signatures.

This clonotype was found a few times. As yet, its antigen is unknown. TCRdb reanalysed the reads using MiXCR and keeps one entry per CDR3 protein. The data contain approximately 220,000 distinct CDR3 sequences, 38% of them singletons. Findings and limits, study-wide: The study identified carriers of CMV plus the relevant HLA from cumulative public TCR beta family frequency. CMV-specific HLA-C-restricted TCR beta clonotypes dominated the ex vivo response.

The material sequenced was CD8+ T cells from cultured PBMCs, taken from culture after CMV antigen stimulation. The TCR originated in a human donor in good health (CMV status not recorded). Some clones in this sample may be carry-over from other donors' samples.

The CDR3 sequence is CASSLRDPGNNVLTF. In nucleotides, the CDR3 is TGTGCCAGCAGTTTAAGGGACCCCGGCAACAACGTCCTGACTTTC. The V gene is TRBV27, the J gene TRBJ2-6; D might be TRBD1 or TRBD2, each matching 5 bases. The CDR3 has 15 residues. Per germline, CDR1 MNHEY and CDR2 SMNVEV (reference sequence). Trimming pared 2 bases from V and 9 bases from J, leaving 14 bases between.